This T cell receptor beta chain stems from a study of CD8 T cells in ankylosing spondylitis. Trimming took 9 bases from V and 2 from J, leaving 13 bases between them. CDR1 is SGHRS and CDR2 is YFSETQ in the germline V gene. The length of the CDR3 is 13 residues. Study-level findings and limits: The study looked at matched synovial fluid samples from ankylosing spondylitis patients. Disease-linked clones were reported to be significantly enriched there. In ankylosing spondylitis blood, a motif of seven to nine highly homologous TCR beta variants appeared characteristic. Clones linked to disease, bearing a CD8+ phenotype, were relatively rare in peripheral blood.

This clonotype was seen a few times. Its antigen is unidentified. Generation of TCR beta libraries employed quantitative 5'-RACE incorporating molecular barcodes. Each CDR3 protein is one row after TCRdb ran MiXCR on the 5' RACE reads. The sample has fewer than 750,000 distinct CDR3 sequences, around 19% seen once. J is TRBJ2-3 and V is TRBV5-1; the D is unclear. This clonotype was sampled from a male donor with ankylosing spondylitis. The source material was blood, either unsorted or a sorted T cell fraction (not recorded which). The CDR3: CATLSLPTDTQYF. CDR3 DNA: TGCGCCACCCTCTCCCTCCCCACAGATACGCAGTATTTT.